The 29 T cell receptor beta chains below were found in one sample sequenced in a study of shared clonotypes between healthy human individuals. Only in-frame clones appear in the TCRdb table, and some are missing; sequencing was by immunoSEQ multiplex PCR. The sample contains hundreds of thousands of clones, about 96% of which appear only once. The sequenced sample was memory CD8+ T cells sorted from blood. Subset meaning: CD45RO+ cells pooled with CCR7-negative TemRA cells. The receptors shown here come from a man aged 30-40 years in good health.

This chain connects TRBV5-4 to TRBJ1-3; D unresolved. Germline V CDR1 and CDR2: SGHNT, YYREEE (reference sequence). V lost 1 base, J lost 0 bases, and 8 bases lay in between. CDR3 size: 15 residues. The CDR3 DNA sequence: TGTGCCAGCAGCTTGTGGGGATACTCTGGAAACACCATATATTTT. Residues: CASSLWGYSGNTIYF.

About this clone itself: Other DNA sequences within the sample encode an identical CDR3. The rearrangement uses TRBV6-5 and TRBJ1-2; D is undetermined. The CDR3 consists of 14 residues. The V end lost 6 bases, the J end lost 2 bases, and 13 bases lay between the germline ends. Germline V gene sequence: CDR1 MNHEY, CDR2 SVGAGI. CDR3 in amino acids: CASRQRNSNYGYTF. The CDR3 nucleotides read TGTGCCAGCAGGCAGAGGAATAGCAACTATGGCTACACCTTC.

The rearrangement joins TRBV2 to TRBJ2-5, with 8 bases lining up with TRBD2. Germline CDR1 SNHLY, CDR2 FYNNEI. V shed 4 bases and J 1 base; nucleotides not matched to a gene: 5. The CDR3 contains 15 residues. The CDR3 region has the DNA TGTGCCAGCAGTGCAGCCGGGAGGGCCCAAGAGACCCAGTACTTC. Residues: CASSAAGRAQETQYF. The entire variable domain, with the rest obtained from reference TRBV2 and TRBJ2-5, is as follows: EPEVTQTPSHQVTQMGQEVILRCVPISNHLYFYWYRQILGQKVEFLVSFYNNEISEKSEIFDDQFSVERPDGSNFTLKIRSTKLEDSAMYFCASSAAGRAQETQYFGPGTRLLVL.

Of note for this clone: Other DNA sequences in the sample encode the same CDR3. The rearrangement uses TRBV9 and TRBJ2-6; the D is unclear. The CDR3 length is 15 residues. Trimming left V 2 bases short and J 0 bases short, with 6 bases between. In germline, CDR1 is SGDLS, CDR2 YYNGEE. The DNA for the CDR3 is TGTGCCAGCAGCGTGACTGGCTCTGGGGCCAACGTCCTGACTTTC. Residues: CASSVTGSGANVLTF.

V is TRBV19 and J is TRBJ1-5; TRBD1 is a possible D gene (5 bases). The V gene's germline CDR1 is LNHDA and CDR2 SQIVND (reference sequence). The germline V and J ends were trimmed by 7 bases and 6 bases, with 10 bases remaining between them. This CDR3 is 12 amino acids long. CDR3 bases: TGTGCCAGTAAGCAGGGAAGTCAGCCCCAGCATTTT. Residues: CASKQGSQPQHF.

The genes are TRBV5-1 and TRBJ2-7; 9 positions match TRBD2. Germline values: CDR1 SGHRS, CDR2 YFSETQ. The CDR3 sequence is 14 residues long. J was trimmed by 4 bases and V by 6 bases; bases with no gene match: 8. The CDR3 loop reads CASKTSGGDYEQYF. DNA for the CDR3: TGCGCCAGCAAGACTAGCGGAGGCGATTACGAGCAGTACTTC.

CDR3 coding DNA: TGTGCCTGGAAGGGGGGTTCCTACGAGCAGTACTTC. Translation gives CAWKGGSYEQYF. The V gene is TRBV30, the J gene TRBJ2-7, with D tentatively TRBD1 or TRBD2 (6 bases each). The CDR3 totals 12 residues. Trimming stripped 4 bases from V and 1 base from J, with 8 bases between. Germline V CDR1 and CDR2: GTSNPN, SVGIG (reference sequence).

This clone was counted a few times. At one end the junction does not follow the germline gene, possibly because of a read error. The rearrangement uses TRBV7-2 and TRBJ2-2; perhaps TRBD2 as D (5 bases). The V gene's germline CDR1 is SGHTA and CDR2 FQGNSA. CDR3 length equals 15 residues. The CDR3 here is CASSFPFGNIGELFF. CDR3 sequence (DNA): TGTGCCAGCAGCTTTCCCTTCGGGAACATCGGGGAGCTGTTTTTT.

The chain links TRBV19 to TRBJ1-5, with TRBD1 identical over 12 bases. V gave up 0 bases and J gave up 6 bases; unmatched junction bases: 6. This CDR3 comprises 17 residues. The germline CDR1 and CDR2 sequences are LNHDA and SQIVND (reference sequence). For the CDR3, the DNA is TGTGCCAGTAGTATAGACTTCCGGGACAGGGGGCTTCAGCCCCAGCATTTT. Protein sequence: CASSIDFRDRGLQPQHF.

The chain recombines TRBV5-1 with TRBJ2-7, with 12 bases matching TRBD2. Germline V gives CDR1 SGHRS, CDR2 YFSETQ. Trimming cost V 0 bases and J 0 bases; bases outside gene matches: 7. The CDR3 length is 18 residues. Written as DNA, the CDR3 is TGCGCCAGCAGCTTGGTCACTAGCGGGAGGTCGAGCTCCTACGAGCAGTACTTC. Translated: CASSLVTSGRSSSYEQYF.

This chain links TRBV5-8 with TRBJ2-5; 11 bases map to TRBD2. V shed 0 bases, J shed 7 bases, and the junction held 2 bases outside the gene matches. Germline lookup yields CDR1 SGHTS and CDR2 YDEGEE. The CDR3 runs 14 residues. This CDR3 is CASSLGLAGGTQYF. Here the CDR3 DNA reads TGTGCCAGCAGCTTGGGGCTAGCGGGAGGGACCCAGTACTTC.

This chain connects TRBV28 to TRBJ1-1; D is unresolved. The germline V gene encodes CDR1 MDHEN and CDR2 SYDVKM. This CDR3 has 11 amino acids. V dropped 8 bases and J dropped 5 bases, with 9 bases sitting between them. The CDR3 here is CASLGWTEAFF. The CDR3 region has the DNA TGTGCCAGCCTGGGGTGGACTGAAGCTTTCTTT.

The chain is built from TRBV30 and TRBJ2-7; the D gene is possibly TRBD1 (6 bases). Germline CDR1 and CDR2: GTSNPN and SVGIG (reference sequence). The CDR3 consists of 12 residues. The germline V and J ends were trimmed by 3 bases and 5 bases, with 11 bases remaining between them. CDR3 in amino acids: CAWSRGPHEQYF. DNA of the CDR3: TGTGCCTGGAGCAGGGGCCCCCACGAGCAGTACTTC.

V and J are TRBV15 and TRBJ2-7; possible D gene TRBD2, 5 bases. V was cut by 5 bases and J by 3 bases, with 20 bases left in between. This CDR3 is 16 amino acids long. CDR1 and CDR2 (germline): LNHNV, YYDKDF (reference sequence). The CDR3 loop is CATSPHGSGRDYEQYF. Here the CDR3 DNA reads TGTGCCACCAGCCCCCATGGGTCCGGTCGGGACTACGAGCAGTACTTC.

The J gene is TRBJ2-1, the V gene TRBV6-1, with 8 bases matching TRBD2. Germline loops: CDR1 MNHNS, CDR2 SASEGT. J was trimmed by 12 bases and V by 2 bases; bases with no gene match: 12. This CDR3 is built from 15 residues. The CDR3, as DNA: TGTGCCAGCAGTGAAAGGAAAGCGGGAGTCTCAACGCAGTTCTTC. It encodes CASSERKAGVSTQFF.

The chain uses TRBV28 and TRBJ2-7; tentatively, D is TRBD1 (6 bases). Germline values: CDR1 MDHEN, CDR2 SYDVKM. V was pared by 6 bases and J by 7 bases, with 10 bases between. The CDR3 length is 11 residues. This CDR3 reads CASRSGVEQYF. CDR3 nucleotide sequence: TGTGCCAGCAGGTCAGGGGTAGAGCAGTACTTC.

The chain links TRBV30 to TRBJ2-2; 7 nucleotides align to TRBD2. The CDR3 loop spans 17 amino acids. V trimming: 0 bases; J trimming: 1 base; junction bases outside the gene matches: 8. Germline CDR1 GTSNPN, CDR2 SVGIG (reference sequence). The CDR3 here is CAWSVRRLAENTGELFF. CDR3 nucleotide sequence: TGTGCCTGGAGTGTACGCCGGCTAGCGGAGAACACCGGGGAGCTGTTTTTT.

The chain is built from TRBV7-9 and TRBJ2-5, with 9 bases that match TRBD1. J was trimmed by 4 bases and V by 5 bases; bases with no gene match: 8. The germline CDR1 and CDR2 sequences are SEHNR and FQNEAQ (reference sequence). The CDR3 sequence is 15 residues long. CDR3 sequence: CASSQRQGGRETQYF. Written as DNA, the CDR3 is TGTGCCAGCAGCCAGCGACAGGGGGGGCGAGAGACCCAGTACTTC.

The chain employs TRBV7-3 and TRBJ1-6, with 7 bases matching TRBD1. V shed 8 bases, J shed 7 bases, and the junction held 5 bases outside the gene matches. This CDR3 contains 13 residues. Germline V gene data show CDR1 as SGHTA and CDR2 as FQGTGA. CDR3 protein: CASSQGSNSPLHF. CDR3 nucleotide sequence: TGTGCCAGCTCACAGGGGTCGAATTCACCCCTCCACTTT.

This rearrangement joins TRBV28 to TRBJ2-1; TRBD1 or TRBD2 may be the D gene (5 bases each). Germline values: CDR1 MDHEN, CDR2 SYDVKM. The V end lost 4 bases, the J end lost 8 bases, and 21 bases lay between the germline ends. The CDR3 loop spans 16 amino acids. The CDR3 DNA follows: TGTGCCAGCAGTTCCCCGCGAAAGTCCGGGGCAGATGAGCAGTTCTTC. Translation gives CASSSPRKSGADEQFF. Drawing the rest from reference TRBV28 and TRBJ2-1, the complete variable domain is DVKVTQSSRYLVKRTGEKVFLECVQDMDHENMFWYRQDPGLGLRLIYFSYDVKMKEKGDIPEGYSVSREKKERFSLILESASTNQTSMYLCASSSPRKSGADEQFFGPGTRLTVL.

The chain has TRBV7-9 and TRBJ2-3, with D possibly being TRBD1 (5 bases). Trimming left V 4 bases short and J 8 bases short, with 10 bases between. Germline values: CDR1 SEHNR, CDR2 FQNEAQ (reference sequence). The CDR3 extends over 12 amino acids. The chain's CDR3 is CASSSGIGTQYF. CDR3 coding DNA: TGTGCCAGCAGCTCAGGGATCGGTACGCAGTATTTT.

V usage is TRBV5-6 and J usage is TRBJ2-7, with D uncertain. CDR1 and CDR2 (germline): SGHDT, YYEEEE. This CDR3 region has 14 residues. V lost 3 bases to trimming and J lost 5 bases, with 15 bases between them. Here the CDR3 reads CASSSLYLAHEQYF. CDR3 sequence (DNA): TGTGCCAGCAGCTCCCTATATCTGGCCCACGAGCAGTACTTC.

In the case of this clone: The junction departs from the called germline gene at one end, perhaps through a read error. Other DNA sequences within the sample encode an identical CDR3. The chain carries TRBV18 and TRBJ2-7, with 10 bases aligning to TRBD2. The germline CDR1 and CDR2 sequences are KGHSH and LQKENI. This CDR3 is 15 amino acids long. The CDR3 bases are TGTGCTAGCTCACCACCGGCTAGCGGGAGCTGCGAGCAGTACTTC. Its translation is CASSPPASGSCEQYF.

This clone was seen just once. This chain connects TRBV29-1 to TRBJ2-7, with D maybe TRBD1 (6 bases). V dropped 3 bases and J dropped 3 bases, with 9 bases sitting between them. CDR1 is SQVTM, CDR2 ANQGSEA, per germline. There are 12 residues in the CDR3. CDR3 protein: CSVEGADYEQYF. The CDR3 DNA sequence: TGCAGCGTTGAGGGGGCGGACTACGAGCAGTACTTC.

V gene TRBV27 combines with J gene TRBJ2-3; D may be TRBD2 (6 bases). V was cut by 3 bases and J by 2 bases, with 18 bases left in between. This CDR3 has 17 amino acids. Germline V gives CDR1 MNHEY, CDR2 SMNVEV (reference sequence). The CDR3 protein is CASSLDYATPLTDTQYF. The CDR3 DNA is TGTGCCAGCAGTTTGGACTATGCAACCCCTCTCACAGATACGCAGTATTTT.

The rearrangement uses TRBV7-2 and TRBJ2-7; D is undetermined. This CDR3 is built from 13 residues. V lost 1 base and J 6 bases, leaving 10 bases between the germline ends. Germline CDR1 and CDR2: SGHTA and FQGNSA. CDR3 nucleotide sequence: TGTGCCAGCAGCTTAGGGGGTAGGTCCGAGCAGTACTTC. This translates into CASSLGGRSEQYF. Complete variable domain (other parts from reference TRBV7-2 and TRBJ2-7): GAGVSQSPSNKVTEKGKDVELRCDPISGHTALYWYRQSLGQGLEFLIYFQGNSAPDKSGLPSDRFSAERTGGSVSTLTIQRTQQEDSAVYLCASSLGGRSEQYFGPGTRLTVT.

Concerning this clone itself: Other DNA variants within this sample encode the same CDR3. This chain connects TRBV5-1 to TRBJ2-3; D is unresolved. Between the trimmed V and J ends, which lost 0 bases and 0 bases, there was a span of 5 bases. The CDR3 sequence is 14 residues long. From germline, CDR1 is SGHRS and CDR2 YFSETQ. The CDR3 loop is CASSLATSTDTQYF. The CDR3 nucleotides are TGCGCCAGCAGCTTGGCCACTAGCACAGATACGCAGTATTTT.

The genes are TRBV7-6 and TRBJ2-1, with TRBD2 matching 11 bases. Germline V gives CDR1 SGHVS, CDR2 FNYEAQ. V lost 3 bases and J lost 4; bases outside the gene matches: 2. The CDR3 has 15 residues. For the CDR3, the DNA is TGTGCCAGCAGCTTCGGGACTAGCGGATACAATGAGCAGTTCTTC. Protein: CASSFGTSGYNEQFF.

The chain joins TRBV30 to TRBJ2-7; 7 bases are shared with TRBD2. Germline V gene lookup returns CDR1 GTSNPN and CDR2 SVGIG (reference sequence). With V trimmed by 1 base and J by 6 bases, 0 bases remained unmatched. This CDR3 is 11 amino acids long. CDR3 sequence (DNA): TGTGCCTGGAGTGGCGGGGGCGAGCAGTACTTC. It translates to CAWSGGGEQYF.